The clone carrying this TCR beta chain was recorded once. As handled by the study authors: Estimation of nucleated cell counts was performed using reference gene primer amplification. Profiling relied on immunoSEQ multiplex PCR, and the TCRdb table lists in-frame clones only, not all of them. The DNA gave D and trimming, while V, J and clone size come from that table. The repertoire holds 220,000 or so clones, approximately 84% seen once, with roughly 2.4% in the top ten. The sample comes from a study of blood T cell repertoires in COVID-19. At the level of the study: COVID-19 samples, acute and convalescent, were from the United States, Italy and Spain. PBMCs, B-cell-depleted T cells, or T cells were the source of the cDNA or gDNA that made up the material.

The V and J ends lost 4 bases and 0 bases, in that order; junction bases with no gene match: 4. Germline lookup yields CDR1 MNHEY and CDR2 SVGEGT. This CDR3 contains 15 residues. The genes are TRBV6-2 or TRBV6-3 and TRBJ1-1; 8 nucleotides align to TRBD1. The source material was peripheral blood. The clonotype originates from a woman between 55 and 75 years old with acute or convalescent COVID-19. The CDR3 region is CASSFDRGMNTEAFF. CDR3 in DNA: TGTGCCAGCAGTTTCGACAGGGGTATGAACACTGAAGCTTTCTTT.